The T cell receptor (beta chain) described here comes from a study of cytomegalovirus exposure and HLA in healthy donors. CDR1 and CDR2 from the germline V gene are LGHNA and YSLEER. V gave up 4 bases and J gave up 5 bases, with 12 bases separating them. CDR3 size: 14 residues. The study's findings and limits: Looking again later, the authors saw that most CMV-associated TCR beta chains seemed HLA-restricted. Prior analysis indicated that the majority of TCR beta V segments exhibited productivity approximately 87% or approximately 30% of the time.

Regarding this clone: What it binds is unknown.

Researchers ran the PCR with 60 Vbeta and 13 Jbeta primers. The table came from immunoSEQ multiplex PCR; TCRdb's copy has only in-frame clones and leaves some out. The sample lists some 180,000 clones; around 80% were seen once. The genes are TRBV4-3 and TRBJ2-1, with TRBD2 as a possible D gene (5 bases). The sequencing input was PBMCs. The origin of this receptor is a girl aged 10-17 years in good health and CMV-seropositive. The CDR3 bases are TGCGCCAGCAGCCCCTGGACTGGGAACAATGAGCAGTTCTTC. Translation: CASSPWTGNNEQFF.